Following are 24 T cell receptor beta chains from one sample sequenced in a study of cytomegalovirus exposure and HLA in healthy donors. Amplification used 60 Vbeta primers and 13 Jbeta primers. TCRdb's table, derived via immunoSEQ multiplex PCR, lists solely in-frame clones and lacks some. The sample includes about 140,000 clones, 80% of them seen just once. The sequenced material came from PBMCs. All receptors derive from a man aged 50-60 years in good health and CMV-seronegative.

This rearrangement joins TRBV7-3 to TRBJ1-1; TRBD1 is a possible D gene (5 bases). Germline V gives CDR1 SGHTA, CDR2 FQGTGA. CDR3 length equals 13 residues. The V end was cut by 5 bases, the J end by 3 bases, with 10 bases between. The CDR3 DNA follows: TGTGCCAGCAGCGCAGGGTTGGACACTGAAGCTTTCTTT. Translating it yields CASSAGLDTEAFF. Filled out from reference TRBV7-3 and TRBJ1-1, the complete variable domain reads GAGVSQTPSNKVTEKGKYVELRCDPISGHTALYWYRQSLGQGPEFLIYFQGTGAADDSGLPNDRFFAVRPEGSVSTLKIQRTERGDSAVYLCASSAGLDTEAFFGQGTRLTVV.

This clone was observed a few times. The J gene is TRBJ1-2, the V gene TRBV2; perhaps TRBD1 as D (6 bases). The CDR3 is made up of 14 amino acids. Trimming left V 2 bases short and J 8 bases short, with 15 bases between. Germline V gene data show CDR1 as SNHLY and CDR2 as FYNNEI. CDR3 residues: CASSERPGEGGYTF. The CDR3 coding sequence is TGTGCCAGCAGTGAAAGGCCAGGGGAAGGCGGCTACACCTTC.

The chain joins TRBV19 to TRBJ1-2; D is ambiguous. V lost 3 bases and J lost 2, with 10 bases in between. Germline V gene sequence: CDR1 LNHDA, CDR2 SQIVND (reference sequence). CDR3 length: 14 residues. CDR3 bases: TGTGCCAGTAGTATTGGGCACCTGAACTATGGCTACACCTTC. This encodes CASSIGHLNYGYTF.

This clone was seen just once. The chain uses TRBV28 and TRBJ2-7; TRBD1 aligns across 9 bases. Trimming removed 4 bases from V and 6 bases from J; junction bases left unmatched: 10. The germline V gene has CDR1 MDHEN and CDR2 SYDVKM. CDR3 size: 15 residues. The CDR3 nucleotides are TGTGCCAGCAGTTGGGGGACAGGGTGGGTGGGCGAGCAGTACTTC. Its translation is CASSWGTGWVGEQYF.

The sample holds one count of this clone. The genes are TRBV5-1 and TRBJ2-5, with TRBD1 matching over 8 bases. Germline loops: CDR1 SGHRS, CDR2 YFSETQ. The CDR3 covers 15 residues. V lost 4 bases and J lost 3; bases outside the gene matches: 8. The CDR3 loop is CASSNGQGGKETQYF. CDR3 bases: TGCGCCAGCAGCAACGGACAGGGTGGGAAAGAGACCCAGTACTTC.

The chain's CDR3 is CASSLSVGRVEKLFF. In DNA, the CDR3 is TGTGCCAGCAGCTTATCAGTGGGCAGGGTTGAAAAACTGTTTTTT. The chain couples TRBV7-2 to TRBJ1-4; a possible D gene is TRBD1 (5 bases). The germline V and J ends were trimmed by 2 bases and 7 bases, with 14 bases remaining between them. Per germline, CDR1 SGHTA and CDR2 FQGNSA. This CDR3 comprises 15 residues.

The chain combines TRBV7-9 with TRBJ2-7, with 7 positions matching TRBD1. Germline loops: CDR1 SEHNR, CDR2 FQNEAQ (reference sequence). The junction had 5 bases not matched to a gene; V was cut back by 1 base and J by 2 bases. The CDR3 is 15 amino acids. The CDR3 loop is CASSLEGTVTYEQYF. In nucleotides, the CDR3 is TGTGCCAGCAGCTTAGAGGGGACAGTTACCTACGAGCAGTACTTC.

This clone came up a few times. The J gene is TRBJ2-6, the V gene TRBV25-1; D not resolved. Trimming removed 1 base at V and 5 bases at J, with 9 bases between. This CDR3 spans 15 amino acids. Germline V CDR1 and CDR2: MGHDK, SYGVNS. DNA for the CDR3: TGTGCCAGCAGTGAATCAATTGGCCGGGCCAACGTCCTGACTTTC. Protein: CASSESIGRANVLTF.

The CDR3 region is CASSQVRGAEQYF. Written as DNA, the CDR3 is TGTGCCAGCAGCCAAGTCCGCGGCGCCGAGCAGTACTTC. This chain links TRBV4-2 with TRBJ2-7, with no clear D. Per germline, CDR1 LGHNA and CDR2 YNFKEQ. Trimming stripped 1 base from V and 6 bases from J, with 10 bases between. This CDR3 has 13 amino acids.

CDR3 loop: CASRGTGDYEQYF. In DNA, the CDR3 is TGTGCCAGCAGGGGAACAGGGGACTACGAGCAGTACTTC. The chain links TRBV6-6 to TRBJ2-7, with TRBD1 matching over 7 bases. V lost 6 bases, J lost 3 bases, and 5 bases stayed unmatched. Germline V gene data show CDR1 as MNHNY and CDR2 as SVGAGI (reference sequence). The CDR3 is made up of 13 amino acids.

The table lists this clone with a count of one. V usage is TRBV28 and J usage is TRBJ1-1; D is possibly TRBD1 (6 bases). The germline V and J ends were trimmed by 5 bases and 0 bases, with 13 bases remaining between them. Germline V gene sequence: CDR1 MDHEN, CDR2 SYDVKM. The CDR3 spans 15 residues. The CDR3 sequence is CASSVQGRVNTEAFF. The CDR3 nucleotides are TGTGCCAGCAGTGTACAGGGTCGGGTGAACACTGAAGCTTTCTTT.

The chain carries TRBV2 and TRBJ1-5, with 7 positions matching TRBD1. J was trimmed by 9 bases and V by 7 bases; bases with no gene match: 15. The CDR3 covers 15 residues. CDR1 SNHLY and CDR2 FYNNEI come from the germline V gene. This CDR3 reads CASISDRATGGPQHF. CDR3 nucleotides: TGTGCCAGCATTTCCGACAGGGCGACCGGGGGGCCCCAGCATTTT.

This sequence joins TRBV29-1 and TRBJ1-1; no clear D. V dropped 5 bases and J dropped 3 bases, with 13 bases sitting between them. CDR1 SQVTM and CDR2 ANQGSEA come from the germline V gene. There are 13 residues in the CDR3. In DNA form, the CDR3 reads TGCAGCGTTTGGTTCGGGAGAGACACTGAAGCTTTCTTT. This translates into CSVWFGRDTEAFF.

This clone came up once. The CDR3 region has the DNA TGTGCCAGCAGCGTAGAAGACAGGGTGGACCCCGTCTTGAACACTGAAGCTTTCTTT. The encoded protein is CASSVEDRVDPVLNTEAFF. The chain recombines TRBV9 with TRBJ1-1; TRBD1 matches 7 bases. The CDR3 consists of 19 residues. The V and J ends lost 0 bases and 0 bases, in that order; junction bases with no gene match: 14. In germline, CDR1 is SGDLS, CDR2 YYNGEE.

In this sample, this clone turned up a few times. The chain recombines TRBV10-3 with TRBJ1-2, with D possibly TRBD1 on 6 matching bases. CDR1 is ENHRY and CDR2 is SYGVKD in the germline V gene. V lost 0 bases and J lost 4, with 12 bases in between. This CDR3 has 15 residues. The CDR3 bases are TGTGCCATCAGTGAGTCGTTGGGGACACTCTATGGCTACACCTTC. This encodes CAISESLGTLYGYTF.

The chain joins TRBV7-2 to TRBJ2-5; tentatively, D is TRBD2 (7 bases). This CDR3 spans 17 amino acids. From germline, CDR1 is SGHTA and CDR2 FQGNSA. V lost 1 base to trimming and J lost 0 bases, with 15 bases between them. The CDR3 sequence: CASSLVGGGHYQETQYF. The DNA for the CDR3 is TGTGCCAGCAGCTTAGTAGGGGGGGGACATTACCAAGAGACCCAGTACTTC.

V and J are TRBV18 and TRBJ2-5; a weak D match, TRBD2 (5 bases). There are 14 residues in the CDR3. CDR1 and CDR2 (germline): KGHSH, LQKENI. V lost 2 bases, J lost 1 base, and 8 bases lay in between. This CDR3 reads CASSPVRAQETQYF. CDR3 coding DNA: TGTGCCAGCTCACCAGTGAGGGCCCAAGAGACCCAGTACTTC.

The chain joins TRBV5-1 to TRBJ1-5; 9 positions agree with TRBD1. Germline lookup yields CDR1 SGHRS and CDR2 YFSETQ. Unmatched junction bases numbered 8, after V lost 4 bases and J lost 6 bases. The CDR3 contains 15 residues. CDR3 amino acids: CASSLGTGLSQPQHF. The DNA of the CDR3 is TGCGCCAGCAGCCTCGGGACAGGGTTGTCTCAGCCCCAGCATTTT.

V and J are TRBV5-1 and TRBJ1-1, with 9 bases lining up with TRBD1. The CDR3 consists of 16 residues. Germline V gene sequence: CDR1 SGHRS, CDR2 YFSETQ. V lost 4 bases, J lost 1 base, and 8 bases stayed unmatched. The DNA for the CDR3 is TGCGCCAGCAGCCCGGGACAGGGATCGGGGAACACTGAAGCTTTCTTT. Amino acids: CASSPGQGSGNTEAFF.

The genes are TRBV11-2 and TRBJ1-6; maybe TRBD1 (6 bases). The CDR3 is 16 residues long. Per germline, CDR1 SGHAT and CDR2 FQNNGV. V was pared by 3 bases and J by 2 bases, with 11 bases between. As DNA, the CDR3 is TGTGCCAGCAGCTTTACAGGGAGCGCCTATAATTCACCCCTCCACTTT. Its translation: CASSFTGSAYNSPLHF.

The J gene is TRBJ2-1, the V gene TRBV11-3; TRBD2 is a possible D gene (5 bases). The CDR3 extends over 12 amino acids. Germline V CDR1 and CDR2: SGHNT, YENEEA. The V end was cut by 5 bases, the J end by 8 bases, with 10 bases between. The DNA of the CDR3 is TGTGCCAGCAGCGTCATGGAGGATGAGCAGTTCTTC. This encodes CASSVMEDEQFF.

Written as DNA, the CDR3 is TGTGCCAGCAGGTCGCAGCCCAGGGACTATGGCTACACCTTC. Protein: CASRSQPRDYGYTF. This chain joins TRBV2 and TRBJ1-2; perhaps TRBD1 as D (5 bases). V lost 6 bases, J lost 3 bases, and 14 bases lay in between. The CDR3 covers 14 residues. Germline V gene sequence: CDR1 SNHLY, CDR2 FYNNEI.

The sample holds one count of this clone. This chain uses TRBV7-2 with TRBJ2-5, with 7 bases identical to TRBD2. Near its end, the DNA agrees better with TRBJ2-7, so the J call may be wrong. The CDR3 contains 15 residues. Germline lookup yields CDR1 SGHTA and CDR2 FQGNSA. CDR3 coding DNA: TGTGCCAGCAGCTTCGGGAGCGGGGTTTCCTACGAGCAGTACTTC. This codes for CASSFGSGVSYEQYF.

The genes are TRBV10-1 and TRBJ2-1; TRBD2 matches 11 bases. CDR1 and CDR2 from the germline V gene are WNHNN and SYGVQD (reference sequence). The junction had 6 bases not matched to a gene; V was cut back by 6 bases and J by 8 bases. The CDR3 contains 14 residues. The chain's CDR3 is CASSLSGRAHEQFF. Written as DNA, the CDR3 is TGCGCCAGCAGCCTTAGCGGGAGGGCCCATGAGCAGTTCTTC.